Sequencing of this T cell receptor beta chain was carried out in a study of human T cells and chemical hapten exposure. Study context: Donors were sensitized with 2% DPC on the upper inner arm. Alopecia areata, totalis or universalis affected patients, mainly female. Study results and caveats: DPC sensitization left the count of TCRs above 1 in 1000 unchanged.

As for time point: pre-sensitization, week 0. Treatment specified: therapeutic diphenylcyclopropenone sensitization with weekly scalp DPC. Unique molecular identifiers were attached to individual cDNA molecules within the library. MiXCR was run by TCRdb on the RACE reads, yielding one entry per CDR3 protein. The data contain some 400,000 distinct CDR3 sequences, 4% to 6% of them singletons. This CDR3 is built from 14 residues. Details on this clonotype: Its antigen is currently unknown.

The receptor was isolated from a woman aged 45-65 years with alopecia areata. Some clones in this sample may be carry-over from other donors' samples. V gene TRBV21-1 combines with J gene TRBJ2-7; the DNA was not used to check the table's D call, TRBD1. TRBV21-1 is annotated as a pseudogene. The sample in question was whole blood, obtained in connection with sensitization to the hapten diphenylcyclopropenone (DPC). The CDR3, as DNA: TGTGCCAGCAGCATCGGGACAGGGGGTTCCGAGCAGTACTTC. It specifies CASSIGTGGSEQYF.